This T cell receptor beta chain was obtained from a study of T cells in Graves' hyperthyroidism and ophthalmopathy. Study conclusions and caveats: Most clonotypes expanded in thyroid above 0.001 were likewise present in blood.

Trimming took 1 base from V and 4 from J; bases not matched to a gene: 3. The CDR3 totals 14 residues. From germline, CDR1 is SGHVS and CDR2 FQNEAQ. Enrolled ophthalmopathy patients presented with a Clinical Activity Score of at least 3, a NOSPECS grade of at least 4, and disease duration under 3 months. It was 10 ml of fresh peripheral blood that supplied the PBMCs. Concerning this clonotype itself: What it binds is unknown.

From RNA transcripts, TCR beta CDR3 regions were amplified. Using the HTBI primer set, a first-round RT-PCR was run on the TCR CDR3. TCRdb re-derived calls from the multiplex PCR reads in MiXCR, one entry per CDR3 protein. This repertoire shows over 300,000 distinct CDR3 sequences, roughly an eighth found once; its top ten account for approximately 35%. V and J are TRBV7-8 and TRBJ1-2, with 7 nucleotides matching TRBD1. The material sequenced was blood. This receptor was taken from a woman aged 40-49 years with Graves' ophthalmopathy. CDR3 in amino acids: CASSLGTGSYGYTF. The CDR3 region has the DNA TGTGCCAGCAGCTTAGGGACAGGCAGCTATGGCTACACCTTC. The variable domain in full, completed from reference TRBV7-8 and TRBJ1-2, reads GAGVSQSPRYKVAKRGQDVALRCDPISGHVSLFWYQQALGQGPEFLTYFQNEAQLDKSGLPSDRFFAERPEGSVSTLKIQRTQQEDSAVYLCASSLGTGSYGYTFGSGTRLTVV.